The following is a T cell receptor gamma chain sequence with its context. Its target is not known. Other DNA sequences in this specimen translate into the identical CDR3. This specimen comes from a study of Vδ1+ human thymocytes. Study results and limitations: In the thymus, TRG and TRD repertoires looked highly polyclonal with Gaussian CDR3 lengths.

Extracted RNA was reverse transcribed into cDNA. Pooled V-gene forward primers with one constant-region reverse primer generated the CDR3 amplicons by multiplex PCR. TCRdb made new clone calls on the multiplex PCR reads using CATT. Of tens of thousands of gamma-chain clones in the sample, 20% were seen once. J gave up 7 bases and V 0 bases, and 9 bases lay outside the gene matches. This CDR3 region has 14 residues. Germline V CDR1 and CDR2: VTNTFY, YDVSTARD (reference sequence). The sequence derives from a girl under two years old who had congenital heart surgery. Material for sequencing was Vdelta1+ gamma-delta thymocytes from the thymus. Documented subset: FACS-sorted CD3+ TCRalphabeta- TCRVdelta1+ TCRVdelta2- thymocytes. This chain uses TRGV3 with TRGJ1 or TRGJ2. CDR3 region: CATWDRPGVYKKLF. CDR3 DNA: TGTGCCACCTGGGACAGGCCTGGAGTCTATAAGAAACTCTTT.